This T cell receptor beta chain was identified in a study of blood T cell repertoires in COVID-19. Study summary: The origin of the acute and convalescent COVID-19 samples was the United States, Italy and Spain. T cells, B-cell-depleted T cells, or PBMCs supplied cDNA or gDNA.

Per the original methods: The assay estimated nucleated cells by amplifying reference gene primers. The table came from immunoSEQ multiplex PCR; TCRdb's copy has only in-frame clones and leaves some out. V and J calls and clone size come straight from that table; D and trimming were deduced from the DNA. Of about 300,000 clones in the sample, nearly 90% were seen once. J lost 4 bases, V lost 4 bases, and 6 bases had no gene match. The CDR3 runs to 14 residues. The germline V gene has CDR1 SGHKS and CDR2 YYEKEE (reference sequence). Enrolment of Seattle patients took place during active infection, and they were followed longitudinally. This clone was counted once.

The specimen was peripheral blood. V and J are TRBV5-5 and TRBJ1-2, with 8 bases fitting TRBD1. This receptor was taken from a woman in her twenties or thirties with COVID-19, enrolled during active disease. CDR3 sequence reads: CASSRPDRAYGYTF. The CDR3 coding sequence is TGTGCCAGCAGCAGACCGGACAGGGCCTATGGCTACACCTTC.